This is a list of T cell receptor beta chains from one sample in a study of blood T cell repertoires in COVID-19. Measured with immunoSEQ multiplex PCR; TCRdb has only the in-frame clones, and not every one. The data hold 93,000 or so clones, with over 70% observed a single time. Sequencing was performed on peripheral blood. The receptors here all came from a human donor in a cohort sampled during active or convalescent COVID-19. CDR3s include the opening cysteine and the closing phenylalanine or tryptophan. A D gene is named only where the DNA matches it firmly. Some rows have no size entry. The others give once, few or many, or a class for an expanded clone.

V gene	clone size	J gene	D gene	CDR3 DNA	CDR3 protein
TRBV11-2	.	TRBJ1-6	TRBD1	TGTGCCAGCATGAGCTTACGGGACAGGGCAGGATCACCCCTCCACTTT	CASMSLRDRAGSPLHF
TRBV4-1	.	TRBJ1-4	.	TGCGCCAGCAGCCGAGAGACGGGGTTTAATGAAAAACTGTTTTTT	CASSRETGFNEKLFF
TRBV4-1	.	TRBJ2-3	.	TGCGCCAGCAGCCAAGTGCGGGTGGATACGCAGTATTTT	CASSQVRVDTQYF
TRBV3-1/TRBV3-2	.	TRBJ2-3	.	TGTGCCAGCGCCCAGGTTGCGCTGGGAGATACGCAGTATTTT	CASAQVALGDTQYF
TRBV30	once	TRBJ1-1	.	TGTGCCTGCTATGGGACATTATCGAACACTGAAGCTTTCTTT	CACYGTLSNTEAFF
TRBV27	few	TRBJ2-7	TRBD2	TGTGCCAGCAGGGATCGGGGGGGAAGCTCCTACGAGCAGTACTTC	CASRDRGGSSYEQYF
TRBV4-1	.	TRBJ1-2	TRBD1	TGCGCCAGCAGCCGGATCCAGGGACAGGGGCTCTATGGCTACACCTTC	CASSRIQGQGLYGYTF
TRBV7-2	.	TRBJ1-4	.	TGTGCCAGCAGCCGTTTCCCGGATTGGGGGGATGAAAAACTGTTTTTT	CASSRFPDWGDEKLFF
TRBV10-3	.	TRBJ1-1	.	TGTGCCATCAGTGAGTCGACAGGGAACACTGAAGCTTTCTTT	CAISESTGNTEAFF
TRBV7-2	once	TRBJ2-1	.	TGTGCCAGCAGCTTAGCGGCGGGGAATGAGCAGTTCTTC	CASSLAAGNEQFF
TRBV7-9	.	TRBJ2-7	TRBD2	TGTGCCAGCAGCCCTAGCGGGTCTACGAGCCAGTACTTC	CASSPSGSTSQYF
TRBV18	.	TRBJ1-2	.	TGTGCCAGCTCCGCGGCGGAGGGTTGGGGCTACACCTTC	CASSAAEGWGYTF
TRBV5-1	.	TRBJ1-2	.	TGCGCCAGCAGCTTGGTCGGGGAGGACTATGGCTACACCTTC	CASSLVGEDYGYTF
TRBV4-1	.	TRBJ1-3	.	TGCGCCAGCAGCCAAGTGACTGGTGGAAACACCATATATTTT	CASSQVTGGNTIYF
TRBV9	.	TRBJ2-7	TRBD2	TGTGCCAGCAGCGCCTTAGCGGGGTACTCCTACGAGCAGTACTTC	CASSALAGYSYEQYF
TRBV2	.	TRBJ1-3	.	TGTGCCAGCAGTGAAAGGGGCGGAAACACCATATATTTT	CASSERGGNTIYF
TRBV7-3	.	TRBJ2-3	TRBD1	TGTGCCAGCAGCTACGCCGGGACAGGGGGCGTCACAGATACGCAGTATTTT	CASSYAGTGGVTDTQYF
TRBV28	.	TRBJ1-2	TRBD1	TGTGCCAGCAGTTTACGGGGGACAGGAGACTATGGCTACACCTTC	CASSLRGTGDYGYTF
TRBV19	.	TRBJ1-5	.	TGTGCCAGTAGTATAGGGCGCAGGGGTGGCAATCAGCCCCAGCATTTT	CASSIGRRGGNQPQHF
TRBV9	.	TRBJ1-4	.	TGTGCCAGCAGCTCACCTCTTCAGGGTTGGGATAATGAAAAACTGTTTTTT	CASSSPLQGWDNEKLFF
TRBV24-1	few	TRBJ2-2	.	TGTGCCACCGGAGACAGCACCGGGGAGCTGTTTTTT	CATGDSTGELFF
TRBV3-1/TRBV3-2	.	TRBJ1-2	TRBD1	TGTGCCAGCAGCCGAGGGACAGGGAAGGCCTATGGCTACACCTTC	CASSRGTGKAYGYTF
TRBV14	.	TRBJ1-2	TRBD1	TGTGCCAGCAGCCATGGCAGGGGGGTCGGCTACACCTTC	CASSHGRGVGYTF
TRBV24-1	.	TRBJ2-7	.	TGTGCCACCAGTGATCCCCCCCCGCGGACAGATCAAACCTACGAGCAGTACTTC	CATSDPPPRTDQTYEQYF
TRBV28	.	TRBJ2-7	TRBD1	TGTGCCAGCAGTGTAAATTCAGGGGGCCAAAGAGGCGAGCAGTACTTC	CASSVNSGGQRGEQYF
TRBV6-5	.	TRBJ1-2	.	TGTGCCAGCAGCCCCGCAGGGCCTCGGGACTATGGCTACACCTTC	CASSPAGPRDYGYTF
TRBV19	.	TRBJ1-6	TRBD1	TGTGCCAGTGGGACAGGGGGCGGCCATAATTCACCCCTCCACTTT	CASGTGGGHNSPLHF
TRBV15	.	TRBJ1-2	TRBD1	TGTGCCACCAGCAGTCGACAGGGAGCTAACTATGGCTACACCTTC	CATSSRQGANYGYTF
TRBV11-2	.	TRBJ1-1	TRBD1	TGTGCCAGCAGCTTAGTCACAGGGGTGAACACTGAAGCTTTCTTT	CASSLVTGVNTEAFF
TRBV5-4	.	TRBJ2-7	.	TGTGCCAGCAGCCCCGCCGGTTTCCTGGTCGAGCAGTACTTC	CASSPAGFLVEQYF
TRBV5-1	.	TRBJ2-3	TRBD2	TGCGCCAGCAGCTATGTGACTAGCGGTTTAACAGATACGCAGTATTTT	CASSYVTSGLTDTQYF
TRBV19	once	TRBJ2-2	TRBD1	TGTGCCAGTAGCCCCCCCGGGACAGGGTGGACCGGGGAGCTGTTTTTT	CASSPPGTGWTGELFF
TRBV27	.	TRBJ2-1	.	TGTGCCAGCAGTTTTGGGGCGGTGATTTACAATGAGCAGTTCTTC	CASSFGAVIYNEQFF
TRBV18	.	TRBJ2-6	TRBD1	TGTGCCAGCTCCCCGGGGACAGGGGGCGCTGGGGCCAACGTCCTGACTTTC	CASSPGTGGAGANVLTF
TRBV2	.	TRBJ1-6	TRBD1	TGTGCCAGCAGAGCCGGGACAGCGAATTCACCCCTCCACTTT	CASRAGTANSPLHF
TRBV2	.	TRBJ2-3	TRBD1	TGTGCCAGCAGTCTACAGGGGGATACGCAGTATTTT	CASSLQGDTQYF
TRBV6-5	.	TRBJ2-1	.	TGTGCCAGCAGACTAGCCAGGAGCTCCTACAATGAGCAGTTCTTC	CASRLARSSYNEQFF
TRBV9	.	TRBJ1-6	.	TGTGCCAGCAGCGTAGACGGGGGCTCCTATAATTCACCCCTCCACTTT	CASSVDGGSYNSPLHF
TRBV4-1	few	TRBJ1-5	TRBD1	TGCGCCAGCAGGGCCGGGACAGATAATCAGCCCCAGCATTTT	CASRAGTDNQPQHF
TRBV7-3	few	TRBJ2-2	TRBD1	TGTGCCAGCAGCTCCCCCTCCGGGACAGGCAACACCGGGGAGCTGTTTTTT	CASSSPSGTGNTGELFF
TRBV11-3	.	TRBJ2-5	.	TGTGCCAGCAGCTCCGGACAGAACCAAGAGACCCAGTACTTC	CASSSGQNQETQYF
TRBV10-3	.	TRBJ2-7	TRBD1	TGTGCCATCAGTCAGGGACAGGCACCCTACGAGCAGTACTTC	CAISQGQAPYEQYF
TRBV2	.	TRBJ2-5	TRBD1	TGTGCCAGCAGTAGGGGACAGAGCCAAGAGACCCAGTACTTC	CASSRGQSQETQYF
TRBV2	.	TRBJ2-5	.	TGTGCCAGCAGCCCTAGGCAGGGCGCAGAGGAAGAGACCCAGTACTTC	CASSPRQGAEEETQYF
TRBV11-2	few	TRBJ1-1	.	TGTGCCAGCAGCTTAGGTAGGGGGGGTTCGAGGAACACTGAAGCTTTCTTT	CASSLGRGGSRNTEAFF
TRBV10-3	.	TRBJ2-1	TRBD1	TGTGCCATCAGTGAGTCCAGAGACAGGGGACTTTACAATGAGCAGTTCTTC	CAISESRDRGLYNEQFF
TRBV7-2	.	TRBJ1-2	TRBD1	TGTGCCAGCAGCTTAGCAGGGGGCAATGGCTACACCTTC	CASSLAGGNGYTF
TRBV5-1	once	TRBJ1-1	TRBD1	TGCGCCAGCCACGGACAGGAGAACACTGAAGCTTTCTTT	CASHGQENTEAFF
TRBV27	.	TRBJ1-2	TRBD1	TGTGCCAGCAGTTTCGACAGGGATTGGGATGGCTACACCTTC	CASSFDRDWDGYTF
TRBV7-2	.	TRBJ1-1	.	TGTGCCAGCAGCTTAGCCGTCGACACTGAAGCTTTCTTT	CASSLAVDTEAFF
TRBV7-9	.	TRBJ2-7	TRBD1	TGTGCCAGCAGCCCGGGACAGGGGATGGAGCAGTACTTC	CASSPGQGMEQYF
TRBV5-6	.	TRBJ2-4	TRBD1	TGTGCCAGCAGCTACGGGACAGGTCGCCCTATTCAGTACTTC	CASSYGTGRPIQYF
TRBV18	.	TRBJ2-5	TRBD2	TGTGCCAGCTCTCGAGGGACTACCCAAGAGACCCAGTACTTC	CASSRGTTQETQYF
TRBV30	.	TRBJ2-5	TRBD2	TGTGCCTGGAGCGGGGGGGCAGAGACCCAGTACTTC	CAWSGGAETQYF
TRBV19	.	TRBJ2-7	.	TGTGCCAGTAGTATAGCTCCGGGGCGGGGAACCTACGAGCAGTACTTC	CASSIAPGRGTYEQYF